One sample yielded the 32 T cell receptor beta chains listed below, sequenced in a study of T and B cells in COVID-19 patients. BIOMED2 TRB-A/B primer pools were used in multiplex TRB PCR. TCRdb used MiXCR to reprocess the multiplex PCR reads, holding one entry per CDR3 protein. Seen here are about 14,000 distinct CDR3 sequences, 29% observed once, and the top ten hold roughly 7.3%. Blood genomic DNA input for TRB amplification was about 240-500 ng. Sequenced sample: blood. Receptor source: a human donor who had recovered from COVID-19.

The chain has TRBV6-5 and TRBJ2-3; D is unclear. The CDR3 is made up of 15 amino acids. Germline loops: CDR1 MNHEY, CDR2 SVGAGI. V gave up 4 bases and J gave up 4 bases, with 15 bases separating them. DNA for the CDR3: TGTGCCAGCAGTTCCCGTGGTGGTCCCGCAGATACGCAGTATTTT. This codes for CASSSRGGPADTQYF.

In this sample, this clonotype turned up many times. The chain links TRBV19 to TRBJ1-1, with D unresolved. The CDR3 totals 18 residues. Trimming removed 5 bases at V and 0 bases at J, with 22 bases between. Germline assignment: CDR1 LNHDA and CDR2 SQIVND (reference sequence). CDR3 nucleotide sequence: TGTGCCAGTAGTGCTATCCCTGTTCCCGGGGTAGTGAACACTGAAGCTTTCTTT. Translated: CASSAIPVPGVVNTEAFF.

A note on this clonotype: Compared with germline, one end of the junction differs, possibly owing to a read error. The chain joins TRBV4-3 to TRBJ2-1; D assignment may be TRBD1 or TRBD2 (6 bases each). The CDR3 consists of 16 residues. Germline assignment: CDR1 LGHNA and CDR2 YSLEER. This chain's CDR3 is CASSQDRGGLYNEQFF. DNA for the CDR3: TGTGCCAGCAGCCAAGATAGAGGGGGGCTGTACAATGAGCAGTTCTTC.

This clonotype is labeled medium-sized (0.01 to 0.1%). CDR3 nucleotide sequence: TGTGCCAGCAGTGCTATGACAGGAGCCGGGGAGCTGTTTTTT. This translates into CASSAMTGAGELFF. The chain is built from TRBV6-1 and TRBJ2-2, with a possible D match to TRBD1 (6 bases). CDR1 and CDR2 from the germline V gene are MNHNS and SASEGT. The CDR3 loop spans 14 amino acids. Trimming took 4 bases from V and 6 from J, leaving 12 bases between them.

This clonotype qualifies as medium-sized. The J gene is TRBJ1-4, the V gene TRBV19; the D gene is possibly TRBD1 (5 bases). Per germline, CDR1 LNHDA and CDR2 SQIVND (reference sequence). The V end was cut by 6 bases, the J end by 8 bases, with 16 bases between. The CDR3 consists of 14 residues. In nucleotides, the CDR3 is TGTGCCAGTAGGGAAAGGGGAATGGGGGAAAAACTGTTTTTT. This translates into CASRERGMGEKLFF.

This clonotype appeared a few times. The rearrangement joins TRBV30 to TRBJ2-2; the D is unclear. Trimming removed 2 bases at V and 0 bases at J, with 10 bases between. Germline V gene sequence: CDR1 GTSNPN, CDR2 SVGIG (reference sequence). This CDR3 comprises 15 residues. In DNA form, the CDR3 reads TGTGCCTGGAGTAGCCGAACTACGAACACCGGGGAGCTGTTTTTT. Translated: CAWSSRTTNTGELFF.

The chain recombines TRBV18 with TRBJ2-3; D is possibly TRBD2 (5 bases). Trimming removed 0 bases from V and 7 bases from J, with 14 bases in between. Germline V gene lookup returns CDR1 KGHSH and CDR2 LQKENI. The CDR3 has 15 residues. CDR3 residues: CASSPPGEGENTQYF. The CDR3 DNA follows: TGTGCCAGCTCACCACCGGGCGAGGGAGAAAATACGCAGTATTTT.

In this sample, this clonotype turned up many times. The chain links TRBV19 to TRBJ1-5; perhaps TRBD1 as D (5 bases). Germline V gene sequence: CDR1 LNHDA, CDR2 SQIVND (reference sequence). This CDR3 has 14 residues. V was trimmed by 5 bases and J by 5 bases, leaving 13 bases between them. DNA of the CDR3: TGTGCCAGTAGTGCTGTTATGGGGGATCAGCCCCAGCATTTT. This translates into CASSAVMGDQPQHF.

As concerns this clonotype: Being one base from a much bigger clone, this may be a read error. The rearrangement links TRBV6-5 to TRBJ2-1; perhaps TRBD1 as D (7 bases). CDR1 and CDR2 (germline): MNHEY, SVGAGI. V lost 9 bases, J lost 9 bases, and 18 bases lay in between. CDR3 length equals 13 residues. CDR3 sequence: CARRGTETTEQFF. The CDR3 DNA reads as TGTGCCAGACGCGGGACAGAGACCACTGAGCAGTTCTTC.

Judged by abundance, this clonotype is medium-sized. This chain connects TRBV30 to TRBJ2-7; 8 bases agree with TRBD2. The V gene end was trimmed by 1 base and the J gene end by 3 bases; junction bases not matched to a gene: 2. Germline CDR1 reads GTSNPN; CDR2 reads SVGIG (reference sequence). The CDR3 sequence is 13 residues long. The CDR3 spells CAWSAAGGYEQYF. In DNA, the CDR3 is TGTGCCTGGAGTGCGGCGGGAGGCTACGAGCAGTACTTC. Based on the CDR3 plus reference TRBV30 and TRBJ2-7, the full variable domain is SQTIHQWPATLVQPVGSPLSLECTVEGTSNPNLYWYRQAAGRGLQLLFYSVGIGQISSEVPQNLSASRPQDRQFILSSKKLLLSDSGFYLCAWSAAGGYEQYFGPGTRLTVT.

At least ten counts were recorded for this clonotype. The chain joins TRBV19 to TRBJ1-2, with TRBD1 matching over 8 bases. Germline lookup yields CDR1 LNHDA and CDR2 SQIVND (reference sequence). V dropped 5 bases and J dropped 7; count of bases not matched to a gene: 3. The CDR3 loop spans 12 amino acids. CDR3 protein: CASSHRGSGYTF. CDR3 nucleotides: TGTGCCAGTAGTCACAGGGGGTCTGGCTACACCTTC.

This chain connects TRBV6-2 or TRBV6-3 to TRBJ2-3; D uncertain. V lost 3 bases and J lost 4, with 8 bases in between. CDR1 and CDR2 from the germline V gene are MNHEY and SVGEGT. The CDR3 is made up of 13 amino acids. For the CDR3, the DNA is TGTGCCAGCAGTTATAGGGAATCAGATACGCAGTATTTT. Its protein is CASSYRESDTQYF.

This chain uses TRBV12-3 or TRBV12-4 with TRBJ2-5; tentatively, D is TRBD2 (5 bases). With 5 bases removed from V and 7 bases from J, the gap between germline ends came to 20 bases. The CDR3 consists of 15 residues. CDR3 region: CASSLGSITEGTQYF. The CDR3 coding sequence is TGTGCCAGCAGTCTCGGATCTATAACCGAGGGGACCCAGTACTTC.

V and J are TRBV12-3 or TRBV12-4 and TRBJ1-1; D call uncertain. V was cut by 5 bases and J by 1 base, with 11 bases left in between. There are 14 residues in the CDR3. Written as DNA, the CDR3 is TGTGCCAGCAGTCCCCCCTCCGCGAACACTGAAGCTTTCTTT. Encoded protein: CASSPPSANTEAFF.

This sequence joins TRBV10-3 and TRBJ1-3, with TRBD1 identical over 7 bases. Trimming took 5 bases from V and 0 from J; bases not matched to a gene: 4. Germline assignment: CDR1 ENHRY and CDR2 SYGVKD. The CDR3 has 15 amino acids. DNA of the CDR3: TGTGCCATCAGTAACCAGGGGGGCTCTGGAAACACCATATATTTT. Its protein product is CAISNQGGSGNTIYF.

This clonotype was observed at least ten times. The chain is built from TRBV19 and TRBJ1-1, with 10 bases lining up with TRBD1. Trimming at V came to 8 bases and at J to 6 bases, leaving 15 bases not matched to a gene. CDR3 length equals 16 residues. CDR1 and CDR2 (germline): LNHDA, SQIVND (reference sequence). CDR3 bases: TGTGCCAGTGGGGGGACAGGGGTGCGCGGAAGAGCTGAAGCTTTCTTT. Residues: CASGGTGVRGRAEAFF. Full variable domain (remainder filled in from reference TRBV19 and TRBJ1-1): DGGITQSPKYLFRKEGQNVTLSCEQNLNHDAMYWYRQDPGQGLRLIYYSQIVNDFQKGDIAEGYSVSREKKESFPLTVTSAQKNPTAFYLCASGGTGVRGRAEAFFGQGTRLTVV.

This clonotype occurred once. The genes are TRBV29-1 and TRBJ1-3; TRBD1 might be the D (5 bases). Deletions cut 4 bases from V and 1 base from J, with 8 bases between. The CDR3 runs to 13 residues. The germline CDR1 and CDR2 sequences are SQVTM and ANQGSEA. The CDR3 DNA follows: TGCAGCGTTGGGGGCAGGTCTGGAAACACCATATATTTT. Protein sequence: CSVGGRSGNTIYF.

This chain connects TRBV6-1 to TRBJ1-6; no firm D call. This CDR3 is 13 amino acids long. Trimming shortened V by 3 bases and J by 6 bases, and 6 bases separated the two germline ends. The germline gives CDR1 MNHNS, CDR2 SASEGT. The CDR3 DNA reads as TGTGCCAGCAGTGAGGCTCCTAATTCACCCCTCCACTTT. This codes for CASSEAPNSPLHF.

The sample holds a few counts of this clonotype. The rearrangement joins TRBV4-3 to TRBJ2-5, with 7 bases identical to TRBD2. The V segment lost 0 bases and the J segment 5 bases; nucleotides outside the gene matches: 9. Germline CDR1 and CDR2: LGHNA and YSLEER. The CDR3 consists of 16 residues. Here the CDR3 reads CASSQDAAGEGETQYF. CDR3 nucleotides: TGCGCCAGCAGCCAAGATGCGGCGGGAGAAGGGGAGACCCAGTACTTC.

This clonotype was found many times. V usage is TRBV27 and J usage is TRBJ1-6, with D tentatively TRBD1 (6 bases). Trimming removed 4 bases from V and 4 bases from J, with 14 bases in between. The CDR3 is 16 residues long. CDR1 and CDR2 from the germline V gene are MNHEY and SMNVEV (reference sequence). Written as DNA, the CDR3 is TGTGCCAGCAGTTACTTCCCACAGGGATATAATTCACCCCTCCACTTT. Its translation: CASSYFPQGYNSPLHF.

In its sample, this clonotype is medium-sized. The rearrangement links TRBV19 to TRBJ1-3; D gene uncertain. The CDR3 consists of 12 residues. Germline CDR1 LNHDA, CDR2 SQIVND (reference sequence). The ends were cut back, 5 bases at V and 7 bases at J, with 9 bases in the middle. The CDR3 loop is CASSYGTNTIYF. In nucleotides, the CDR3 is TGTGCCAGTAGTTACGGCACTAACACCATATATTTT.

V gene TRBV6-2 or TRBV6-3 combines with J gene TRBJ2-7; 10 bases are shared with TRBD1. The CDR3 covers 14 residues. CDR1 is MNHEY, CDR2 SVGEGT, per germline. V gave up 2 bases and J gave up 9 bases; unmatched junction bases: 7. The CDR3 DNA sequence: TGTGCCAGCAGTTACCGTGGACAGGGGGTTCTGCAGTACTTC. It codes for CASSYRGQGVLQYF.

This clonotype was seen a few times. This chain links TRBV6-2 or TRBV6-3 with TRBJ2-1; TRBD1 is a possible D gene (5 bases). Trimming stripped 0 bases from V and 7 bases from J, with 10 bases between. Per the germline V gene, CDR1 is MNHEY and CDR2 is SVGEGT. There are 14 residues in the CDR3. The CDR3 loop reads CASSYSRGTNEQFF. The CDR3 DNA reads TGTGCCAGCAGTTACTCTAGGGGAACAAATGAGCAGTTCTTC.

This clonotype has at least ten counts. The rearrangement uses TRBV12-3 or TRBV12-4 and TRBJ2-2; 8 bases align to TRBD1. This CDR3 is 16 amino acids long. J lost 4 bases, V lost 6 bases, and 10 bases had no gene match. The CDR3 is CASSHRDRSSTGELFF. In DNA form, the CDR3 reads TGTGCCAGCAGCCACCGGGACAGGTCGAGCACCGGGGAGCTGTTTTTT.

This clonotype has a count of ten or more. The CDR3 bases are TGTGCCAGCAGTTACTCGACCGCCAATTCACCCCTCCACTTT. It is translated as CASSYSTANSPLHF. V gene TRBV6-5 combines with J gene TRBJ1-6; no clear D gene. V gave up 0 bases and J gave up 7 bases, with 7 bases separating them. The CDR3 sequence is 14 residues long. CDR1 MNHEY and CDR2 SVGAGI come from the germline V gene.

The V call is TRBV19, the J call TRBJ2-6, with 8 positions matching TRBD1. The CDR3 contains 14 residues. Germline V lookup: CDR1 LNHDA, CDR2 SQIVND (reference sequence). CDR3 loop: CVSRTGFGANVLTF. CDR3 in DNA: TGTGTTAGTAGGACAGGGTTTGGGGCCAACGTCCTGACTTTC.

Relative to its sample, this clonotype is medium-sized (0.01 to 0.1%). The chain recombines TRBV19 with TRBJ1-5, with a weak D call TRBD1 (6 bases). V lost 0 bases and J 7 bases, leaving 13 bases between the germline ends. The CDR3 runs 15 residues. CDR1 LNHDA and CDR2 SQIVND come from the germline V gene (reference sequence). The CDR3 DNA sequence: TGTGCCAGTAGTATAGAGGTGGGGGCAGGACAGCCCCAGCATTTT. It codes for CASSIEVGAGQPQHF.

The chain employs TRBV24-1 and TRBJ1-1, with D uncertain. CDR3 length equals 14 residues. The ends were cut back, 5 bases at V and 0 bases at J, with 9 bases in the middle. The germline CDR1 and CDR2 sequences are KGHDR and SFDVKD. The CDR3 bases are TGTGCCACCAGTGGCAGAAACATGAACACTGAAGCTTTCTTT. This encodes CATSGRNMNTEAFF.

The chain links TRBV6-5 to TRBJ2-3, with a weak D call TRBD2 (5 bases). The V gene lost 2 bases and the J gene lost 0 bases, with 9 bases spanning the gap. CDR1 is MNHEY and CDR2 is SVGAGI in the germline V gene. The CDR3 sequence is 15 residues long. The CDR3 DNA reads TGTGCCAGCAGTTACGGACTTTTAAGCACAGATACGCAGTATTTT. The encoded protein is CASSYGLLSTDTQYF.

This clonotype turned up a few times. The chain couples TRBV10-3 to TRBJ1-2; D not certain. Germline V gives CDR1 ENHRY, CDR2 SYGVKD. Trimming removed 0 bases from V and 5 bases from J, with 7 bases in between. CDR3 length: 13 amino acids. CDR3 protein: CAISESSPYGYTF. In nucleotides, the CDR3 is TGTGCCATCAGTGAGTCTAGTCCTTATGGCTACACCTTC.

This clonotype is medium-sized. The V call is TRBV12-3 or TRBV12-4, the J call TRBJ2-5, with unresolved D. V lost 6 bases to trimming and J lost 4 bases, with 12 bases between them. The CDR3 covers 13 residues. The CDR3 loop is CASRQTGVETQYF. CDR3 in DNA: TGTGCCAGCAGGCAGACTGGCGTAGAGACCCAGTACTTC.

The V gene is TRBV19, the J gene TRBJ2-1; TRBD2 matches at 8 bases. J gave up 3 bases and V 4 bases, and 8 bases lay outside the gene matches. Looked up from germline, CDR1 is LNHDA and CDR2 is SQIVND (reference sequence). The CDR3 sequence is 16 residues long. This chain's CDR3 is CASSREGGRIYNEQFF. The CDR3 DNA reads as TGTGCCAGTAGTAGGGAGGGCGGGAGGATCTACAATGAGCAGTTCTTC.